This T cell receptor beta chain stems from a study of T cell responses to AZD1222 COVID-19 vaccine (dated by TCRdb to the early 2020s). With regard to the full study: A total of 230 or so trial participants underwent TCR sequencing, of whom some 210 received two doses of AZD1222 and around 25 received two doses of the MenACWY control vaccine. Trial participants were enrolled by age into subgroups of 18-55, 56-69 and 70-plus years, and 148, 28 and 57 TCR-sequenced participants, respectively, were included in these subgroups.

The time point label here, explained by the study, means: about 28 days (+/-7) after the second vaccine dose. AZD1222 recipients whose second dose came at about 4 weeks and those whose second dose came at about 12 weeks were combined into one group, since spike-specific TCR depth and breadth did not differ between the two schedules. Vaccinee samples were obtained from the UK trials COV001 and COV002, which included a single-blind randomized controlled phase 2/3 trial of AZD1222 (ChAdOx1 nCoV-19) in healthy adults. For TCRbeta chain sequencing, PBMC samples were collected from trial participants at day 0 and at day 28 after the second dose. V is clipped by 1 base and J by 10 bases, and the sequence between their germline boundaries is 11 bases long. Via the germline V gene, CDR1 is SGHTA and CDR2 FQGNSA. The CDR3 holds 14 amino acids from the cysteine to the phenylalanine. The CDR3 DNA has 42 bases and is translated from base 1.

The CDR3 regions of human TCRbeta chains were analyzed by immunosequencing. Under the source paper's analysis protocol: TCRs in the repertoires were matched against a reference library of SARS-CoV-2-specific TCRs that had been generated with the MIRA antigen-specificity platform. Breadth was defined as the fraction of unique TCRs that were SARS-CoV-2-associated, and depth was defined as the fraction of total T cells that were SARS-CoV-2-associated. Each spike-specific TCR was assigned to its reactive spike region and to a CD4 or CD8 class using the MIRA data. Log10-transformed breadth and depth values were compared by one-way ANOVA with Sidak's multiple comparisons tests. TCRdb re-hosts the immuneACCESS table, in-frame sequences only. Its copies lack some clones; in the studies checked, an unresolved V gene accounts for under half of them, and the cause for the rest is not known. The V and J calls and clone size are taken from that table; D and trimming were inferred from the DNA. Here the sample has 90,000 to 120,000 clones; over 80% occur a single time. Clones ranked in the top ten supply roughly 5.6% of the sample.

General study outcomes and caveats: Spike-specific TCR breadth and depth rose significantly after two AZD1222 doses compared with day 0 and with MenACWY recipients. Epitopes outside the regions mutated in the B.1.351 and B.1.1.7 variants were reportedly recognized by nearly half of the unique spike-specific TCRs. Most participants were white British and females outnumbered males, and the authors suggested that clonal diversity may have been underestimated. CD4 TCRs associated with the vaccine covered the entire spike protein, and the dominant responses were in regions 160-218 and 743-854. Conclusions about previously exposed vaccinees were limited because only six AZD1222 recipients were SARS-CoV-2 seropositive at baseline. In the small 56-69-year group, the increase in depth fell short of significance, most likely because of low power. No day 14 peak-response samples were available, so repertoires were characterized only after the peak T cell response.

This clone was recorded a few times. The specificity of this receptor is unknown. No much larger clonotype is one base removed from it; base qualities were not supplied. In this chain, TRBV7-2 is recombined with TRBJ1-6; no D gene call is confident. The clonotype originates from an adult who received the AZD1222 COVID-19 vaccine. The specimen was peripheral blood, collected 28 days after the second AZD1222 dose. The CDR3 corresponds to CASSLGNRESPLHF. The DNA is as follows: TGTGCCAGCAGCTTAGGGAACAGAGAATCACCCCTCCACTTT.